The rows below give T cell receptor beta chains drawn from one sample of a study of immune cell composition in non-small cell lung cancer. Method: immunoSEQ multiplex PCR; TCRdb's copy keeps in-frame clones and lacks some. The sample shows about 4,900 clones, around 78% of them seen only once. Sequenced: lung tumor tissue. The receptors were sampled from a human donor with non-small cell lung cancer. The CDR3 runs from the conserved cysteine through the conserved F or W. Each record gives: J gene, clone size, D gene, V gene, CDR3 DNA, CDR3 protein. A D gene is named only where the DNA matches it firmly. Clone size is given for some rows only: seen once, a few or many times, or a class if the clone is expanded.

j_gene: TRBJ2-3
abundance: NA
d_gene: TRBD2
v_gene: TRBV6-5
CDR3nt: TGTGCCAGCAGTTACGCCGGGACTAGCGGTCCAGATACGCAGTATTTT
CDR3aa: CASSYAGTSGPDTQYF

j_gene: TRBJ2-3
abundance: NA
d_gene: TRBD2
v_gene: TRBV29-1
CDR3nt: TGCAGCGTTGATGGACTAGCGGGGGTAAGCACAGATACGCAGTATTTT
CDR3aa: CSVDGLAGVSTDTQYF

j_gene: TRBJ1-5
abundance: NA
d_gene: NA
v_gene: TRBV6-6
CDR3nt: TGTGCCAGCAGTTACAGGCCCCGAGGGAGCAATCAGCCCCAGCATTTT
CDR3aa: CASSYRPRGSNQPQHF

j_gene: TRBJ1-2
abundance: NA
d_gene: TRBD1
v_gene: TRBV7-2
CDR3nt: TGTGCCAGCAGCTCCTCGACAGGGGGCCATGGCTACACCTTC
CDR3aa: CASSSSTGGHGYTF

j_gene: TRBJ2-5
abundance: NA
d_gene: NA
v_gene: TRBV19
CDR3nt: TGTGCCAGTAGTATGGGCAGCCAAGAGACCCAGTACTTC
CDR3aa: CASSMGSQETQYF

j_gene: TRBJ2-1
abundance: NA
d_gene: NA
v_gene: TRBV6-6
CDR3nt: TGTGCCAGCAGTTACGGAGCCCAAGACAATGAGCAGTTCTTC
CDR3aa: CASSYGAQDNEQFF

j_gene: TRBJ2-3
abundance: NA
d_gene: NA
v_gene: TRBV5-6
CDR3nt: TGTGCCAGCAGTCCAGGAGGACGGCTCTCTTTCACAGATACGCAGTATTTT
CDR3aa: CASSPGGRLSFTDTQYF

j_gene: TRBJ1-4
abundance: NA
d_gene: NA
v_gene: TRBV18
CDR3nt: TGTGCCAGCTCACCGGCGAGCGGGGAAGAAAAACTGTTTTTT
CDR3aa: CASSPASGEEKLFF

j_gene: TRBJ2-1
abundance: NA
d_gene: NA
v_gene: TRBV18
CDR3nt: TGTGCCAGCTCACCAAGGGAGGTCGCTGAGCAGTTCTTC
CDR3aa: CASSPREVAEQFF

j_gene: TRBJ2-1
abundance: few
d_gene: TRBD1
v_gene: TRBV5-1
CDR3nt: TGCGCCAGCAGTACCGGGACAGGGGATTACAATGAGCAGTTCTTC
CDR3aa: CASSTGTGDYNEQFF

j_gene: TRBJ2-5
abundance: once
d_gene: NA
v_gene: TRBV5-4
CDR3nt: TGTGCCAGCAGCTTGGCGACAAATCAAGAGACCCAGTACTTC
CDR3aa: CASSLATNQETQYF

j_gene: TRBJ2-5
abundance: NA
d_gene: TRBD2
v_gene: TRBV14
CDR3nt: TGTGCCAGCAGCTCTCTAGCGGGAAAGGCGCAAGAGACCCAGTACTTC
CDR3aa: CASSSLAGKAQETQYF

j_gene: TRBJ1-5
abundance: few
d_gene: NA
v_gene: TRBV19
CDR3nt: TGTGCCAGTAGCACCCGGGGGGGATGGCAGCCCCAGCATTTT
CDR3aa: CASSTRGGWQPQHF

j_gene: TRBJ2-7
abundance: few
d_gene: TRBD2
v_gene: TRBV6-5
CDR3nt: TGTGCCAGCAGTTCGGCGGGACTAGAGTACGAGCAGTACTTC
CDR3aa: CASSSAGLEYEQYF

j_gene: TRBJ1-1
abundance: NA
d_gene: NA
v_gene: TRBV7-6
CDR3nt: TGTGCCAGCAGCTTTTCGGAGTGGTCTGAAGCTTTCTTT
CDR3aa: CASSFSEWSEAFF

j_gene: TRBJ1-2
abundance: NA
d_gene: TRBD1
v_gene: TRBV5-5
CDR3nt: TGTGCCAGCAGCTTGGTGCCAGGGGGCGATGGCTACACCTTC
CDR3aa: CASSLVPGGDGYTF

j_gene: TRBJ2-7
abundance: NA
d_gene: TRBD2
v_gene: TRBV27
CDR3nt: TGTGCCAGCAGTTTAGGGGTCGGCGGGAGCTACGAGCAGTACTTC
CDR3aa: CASSLGVGGSYEQYF

j_gene: TRBJ2-7
abundance: NA
d_gene: NA
v_gene: TRBV5-6
CDR3nt: TGTGCCAGCAGCTTGGGGGGACATTCCTCCTACGAGCAGTACTTC
CDR3aa: CASSLGGHSSYEQYF

j_gene: TRBJ1-3
abundance: once
d_gene: NA
v_gene: TRBV7-2
CDR3nt: TGTGCCAGCAGCTCCTCCATAGGGGACTCTGGAAACACCATATATTTT
CDR3aa: CASSSSIGDSGNTIYF

j_gene: TRBJ2-2
abundance: NA
d_gene: TRBD2
v_gene: TRBV29-1
CDR3nt: TGCAGCGCTCGGACTAGCGGGAGTCGGACCGGGGAGCTGTTTTTT
CDR3aa: CSARTSGSRTGELFF

j_gene: TRBJ2-1
abundance: NA
d_gene: TRBD1
v_gene: TRBV7-9
CDR3nt: TGTGCCAGCAGCCCCCGACAGGGGGCGAGGAATGAGCAGTTCTTC
CDR3aa: CASSPRQGARNEQFF

j_gene: TRBJ2-2
abundance: NA
d_gene: TRBD1
v_gene: TRBV7-9
CDR3nt: TGTGCCAGCAGCAGCCGGGACAGGGGCCACGGGGAGCTGTTTTTT
CDR3aa: CASSSRDRGHGELFF

j_gene: TRBJ1-2
abundance: NA
d_gene: NA
v_gene: TRBV9
CDR3nt: TGTGCCAGCAGCCCTCGGGAGGAGATGACAATAAGGGGCTACACCTTC
CDR3aa: CASSPREEMTIRGYTF

j_gene: TRBJ2-3
abundance: NA
d_gene: NA
v_gene: TRBV6-6
CDR3nt: TGTGCCAGCAGTATCAGACAGACAGATACGCAGTATTTT
CDR3aa: CASSIRQTDTQYF

j_gene: TRBJ1-1
abundance: NA
d_gene: NA
v_gene: TRBV7-3
CDR3nt: TGTGCCAGCAGCGAAACGGGGACTAACACTGAAGCTTTCTTT
CDR3aa: CASSETGTNTEAFF

j_gene: TRBJ2-7
abundance: NA
d_gene: TRBD2
v_gene: TRBV29-1
CDR3nt: TGCAGCGTTACCGGGACTAGCGGGACCAACTCCTACGAGCAGTACTTC
CDR3aa: CSVTGTSGTNSYEQYF

j_gene: TRBJ2-2
abundance: NA
d_gene: TRBD2
v_gene: TRBV5-1
CDR3nt: TGCGCCAGCAGCCCTGGTGGCGGGGGACGTCCGAACACCGGGGAGCTGTTTTTT
CDR3aa: CASSPGGGGRPNTGELFF

j_gene: TRBJ2-7
abundance: NA
d_gene: TRBD1
v_gene: TRBV18
CDR3nt: TGTGCCAGCTCACAGGGACAGGGTCCCTACGAGCAGTACTTC
CDR3aa: CASSQGQGPYEQYF

j_gene: TRBJ2-5
abundance: NA
d_gene: TRBD2
v_gene: TRBV4-3
CDR3nt: TGCGCCAGCAGCCAAGGACTAGCGGGGGGCCAAGAGACCCAGTACTTC
CDR3aa: CASSQGLAGGQETQYF

j_gene: TRBJ1-2
abundance: NA
d_gene: NA
v_gene: TRBV6-5
CDR3nt: TGTGCCAGCAGTTACGATCCTGAGAACGGCTATGGCTACACCTTC
CDR3aa: CASSYDPENGYGYTF

j_gene: TRBJ1-2
abundance: NA
d_gene: TRBD1
v_gene: TRBV7-2
CDR3nt: TGTGCCTGCAACAGGGGGGACTATGGCTACACCTTC
CDR3aa: CACNRGDYGYTF

j_gene: TRBJ2-7
abundance: NA
d_gene: NA
v_gene: TRBV7-2
CDR3nt: TGTGCCAGCAGCTTAGACCAGAATTACGAGCAGTACTTC
CDR3aa: CASSLDQNYEQYF

j_gene: TRBJ1-2
abundance: NA
d_gene: NA
v_gene: TRBV19
CDR3nt: TGTGCCAGTAGTATGAGCGCAGGGGCCTATGGCTACACCTTC
CDR3aa: CASSMSAGAYGYTF

j_gene: TRBJ2-7
abundance: NA
d_gene: TRBD1
v_gene: TRBV15
CDR3nt: TGTGCCACCAGCTTGGACAGGGTAACCTACGAGCAGTACTTC
CDR3aa: CATSLDRVTYEQYF

j_gene: TRBJ1-5
abundance: NA
d_gene: NA
v_gene: TRBV6-5
CDR3nt: TGTGCCAGCGCCTCGGGGAATCAGCCCCAGCATTTT
CDR3aa: CASASGNQPQHF

j_gene: TRBJ2-1
abundance: NA
d_gene: NA
v_gene: TRBV4-3
CDR3nt: TGCGCCAGCAGCCAAGGACTCGACAATGAGCAGTTCTTC
CDR3aa: CASSQGLDNEQFF

j_gene: TRBJ1-5
abundance: NA
d_gene: NA
v_gene: TRBV19
CDR3nt: TGTGCCAGTAGTATCGTCTCAGGGTGGAACAATCAGCCCCAGCATTTT
CDR3aa: CASSIVSGWNNQPQHF

j_gene: TRBJ2-3
abundance: NA
d_gene: NA
v_gene: TRBV7-2
CDR3nt: TGTGCCAGCAGCCCCACGGGACATACAGATACGCAGTATTTT
CDR3aa: CASSPTGHTDTQYF

j_gene: TRBJ2-1
abundance: few
d_gene: NA
v_gene: TRBV7-3
CDR3nt: TGTGCCAGCAGCTTAGGGACGGCGGGGAATGAGCAGTTCTTC
CDR3aa: CASSLGTAGNEQFF

j_gene: TRBJ2-7
abundance: NA
d_gene: TRBD1
v_gene: TRBV11-1
CDR3nt: TGTGCCAGCAGCTTAGAACAGGGGAGCTCCTACGAGCAGTACTTC
CDR3aa: CASSLEQGSSYEQYF

j_gene: TRBJ2-1
abundance: NA
d_gene: TRBD2
v_gene: TRBV19
CDR3nt: TGTGCCAGTAGTACTCGGACTAGCGGGAGTGAGTACAATGAGCAGTTCTTC
CDR3aa: CASSTRTSGSEYNEQFF

j_gene: TRBJ2-2
abundance: NA
d_gene: NA
v_gene: TRBV28
CDR3nt: TGTGCCAGCAGTTCCCGGCTAGCCGACACCGGGGAGCTGTTTTTT
CDR3aa: CASSSRLADTGELFF

j_gene: TRBJ2-3
abundance: NA
d_gene: TRBD1
v_gene: TRBV11-2
CDR3nt: TGTGCCAGCAGCTTAGTAACAGGGGATGGAACAGATACGCAGTATTTT
CDR3aa: CASSLVTGDGTDTQYF

j_gene: TRBJ2-3
abundance: NA
d_gene: TRBD2
v_gene: TRBV7-8
CDR3nt: TGTGCCAGCAGTTATCTATCTAGCGGGGGAACAGATACGCAGTATTTT
CDR3aa: CASSYLSSGGTDTQYF

j_gene: TRBJ2-7
abundance: NA
d_gene: TRBD1
v_gene: TRBV5-5
CDR3nt: TGTGCCAGCAGCTTGGCCAGGGGGCTAGGGGAGCAGTACTTC
CDR3aa: CASSLARGLGEQYF

j_gene: TRBJ2-3
abundance: NA
d_gene: TRBD1
v_gene: TRBV4-1
CDR3nt: TGCGCCAGCAGCCAAGCCCCGAGGACAGGTTACACAGATACGCAGTATTTT
CDR3aa: CASSQAPRTGYTDTQYF

j_gene: TRBJ1-1
abundance: once
d_gene: NA
v_gene: TRBV11-1
CDR3nt: TGTGCCAGCAGCTTACAGGAGAACACTGAAGCTTTCTTT
CDR3aa: CASSLQENTEAFF

j_gene: TRBJ1-6
abundance: NA
d_gene: NA
v_gene: TRBV7-8
CDR3nt: TGTGCCAGCAGCTTTCTGACGCGGCCACCCCTCCACTTT
CDR3aa: CASSFLTRPPLHF

j_gene: TRBJ1-1
abundance: NA
d_gene: NA
v_gene: TRBV2
CDR3nt: TGTGCCAGCAGAGTAGGACTAGACAGTGAAGCTTTCTTT
CDR3aa: CASRVGLDSEAFF

j_gene: TRBJ1-6
abundance: NA
d_gene: TRBD1
v_gene: TRBV6-1
CDR3nt: TGTGCCAGCAGTGAAATAGGGGGCCCTCATAATTCACCCCTCCACTTT
CDR3aa: CASSEIGGPHNSPLHF

j_gene: TRBJ1-1
abundance: few
d_gene: NA
v_gene: TRBV6-4
CDR3nt: TGTGCCAGCAGACGAAGATCAGGGGACACTGAAGCTTTCTTT
CDR3aa: CASRRRSGDTEAFF

j_gene: TRBJ1-3
abundance: NA
d_gene: NA
v_gene: TRBV18
CDR3nt: TGTGCCAGCCTCCAGGGTTCTGGAAACACCATATATTTT
CDR3aa: CASLQGSGNTIYF